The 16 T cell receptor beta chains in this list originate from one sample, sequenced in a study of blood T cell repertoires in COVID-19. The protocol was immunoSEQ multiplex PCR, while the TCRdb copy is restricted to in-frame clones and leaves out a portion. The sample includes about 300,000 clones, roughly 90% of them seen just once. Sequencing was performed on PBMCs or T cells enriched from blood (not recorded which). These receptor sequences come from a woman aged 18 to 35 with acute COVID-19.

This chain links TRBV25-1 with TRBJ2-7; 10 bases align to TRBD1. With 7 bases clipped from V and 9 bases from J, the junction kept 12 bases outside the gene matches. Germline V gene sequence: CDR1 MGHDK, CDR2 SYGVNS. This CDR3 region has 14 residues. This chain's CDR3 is CASTTGTGVIGQYF. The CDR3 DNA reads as TGTGCCAGCACCACCGGGACAGGGGTTATAGGGCAGTACTTC.

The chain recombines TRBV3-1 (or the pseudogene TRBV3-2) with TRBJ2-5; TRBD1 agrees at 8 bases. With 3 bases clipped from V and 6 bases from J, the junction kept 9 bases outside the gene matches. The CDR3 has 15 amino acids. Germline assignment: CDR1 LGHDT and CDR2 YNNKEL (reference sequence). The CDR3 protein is CASSQTNDRGKTQYF. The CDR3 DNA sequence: TGTGCCAGCAGCCAGACTAACGACAGGGGCAAGACCCAGTACTTC.

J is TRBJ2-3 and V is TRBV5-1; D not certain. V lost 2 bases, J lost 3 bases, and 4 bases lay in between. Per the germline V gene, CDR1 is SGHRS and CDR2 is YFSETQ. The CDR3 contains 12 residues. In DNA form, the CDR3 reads TGCGCCAGCAGCTTTCAGACAGATACGCAGTATTTT. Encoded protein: CASSFQTDTQYF.

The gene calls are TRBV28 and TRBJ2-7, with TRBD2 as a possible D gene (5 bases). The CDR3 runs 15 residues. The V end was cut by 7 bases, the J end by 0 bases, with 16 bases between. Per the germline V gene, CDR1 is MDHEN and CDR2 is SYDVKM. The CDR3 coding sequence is TGTGCCAGCAAACGAGCGGAGGTGCGCTCCTACGAGCAGTACTTC. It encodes CASKRAEVRSYEQYF.

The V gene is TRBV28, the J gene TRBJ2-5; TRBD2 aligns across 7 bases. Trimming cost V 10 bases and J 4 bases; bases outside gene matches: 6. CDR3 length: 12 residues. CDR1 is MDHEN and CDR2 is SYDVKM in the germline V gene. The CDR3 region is CATREGGETQYF. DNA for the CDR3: TGTGCCACCAGGGAGGGAGGAGAGACCCAGTACTTC.

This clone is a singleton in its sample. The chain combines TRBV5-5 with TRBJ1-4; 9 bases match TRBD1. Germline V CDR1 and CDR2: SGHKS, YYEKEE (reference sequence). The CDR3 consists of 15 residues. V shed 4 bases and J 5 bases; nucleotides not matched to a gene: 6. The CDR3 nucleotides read TGTGCCAGCAGCGCCCCGGACAGGGGCAATGAAAAACTGTTTTTT. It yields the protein CASSAPDRGNEKLFF.

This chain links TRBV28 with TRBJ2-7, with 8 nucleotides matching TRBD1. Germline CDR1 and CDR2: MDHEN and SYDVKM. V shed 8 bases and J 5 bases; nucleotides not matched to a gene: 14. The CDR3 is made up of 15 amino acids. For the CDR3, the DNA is TGTGCCAGCCGCTCGCCTGGACAGGGTGTCGACGAGCAGTACTTC. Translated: CASRSPGQGVDEQYF.

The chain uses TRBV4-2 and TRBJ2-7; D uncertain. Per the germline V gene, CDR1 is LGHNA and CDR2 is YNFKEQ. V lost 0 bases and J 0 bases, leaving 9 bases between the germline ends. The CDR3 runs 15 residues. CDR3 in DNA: TGTGCCAGCAGCCAAGAGCCTCCGAGCTCCTACGAGCAGTACTTC. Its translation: CASSQEPPSSYEQYF.

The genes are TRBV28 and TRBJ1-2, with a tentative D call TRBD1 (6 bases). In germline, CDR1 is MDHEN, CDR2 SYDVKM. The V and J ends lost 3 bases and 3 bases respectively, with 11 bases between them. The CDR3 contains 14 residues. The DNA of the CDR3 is TGTGCCAGCAGTTTGTACAGGGACGACTATGGCTACACCTTC. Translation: CASSLYRDDYGYTF.

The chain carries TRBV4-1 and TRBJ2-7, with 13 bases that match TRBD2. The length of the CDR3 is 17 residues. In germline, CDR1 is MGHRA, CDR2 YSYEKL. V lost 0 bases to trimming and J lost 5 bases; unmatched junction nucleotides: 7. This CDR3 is CASSQDLGTSGANEQYF. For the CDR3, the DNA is TGCGCCAGCAGCCAAGATTTAGGGACTAGCGGGGCAAACGAGCAGTACTTC.

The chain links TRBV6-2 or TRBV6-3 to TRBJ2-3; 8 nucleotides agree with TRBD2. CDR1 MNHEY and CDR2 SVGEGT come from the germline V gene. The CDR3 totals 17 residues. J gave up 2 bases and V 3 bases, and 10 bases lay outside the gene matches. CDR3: CASSYELAGRVTDTQYF. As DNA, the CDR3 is TGTGCCAGCAGTTATGAGTTAGCGGGAAGGGTCACAGATACGCAGTATTTT.

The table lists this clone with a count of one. The CDR3 is CAISPELGDQPQHF. CDR3 nucleotide sequence: TGTGCCATCAGCCCCGAACTTGGTGATCAGCCCCAGCATTTT. The chain combines TRBV10-3 with TRBJ1-5; no clear D. V was clipped by 6 bases and J by 5 bases, with 14 bases between them. Germline lookup yields CDR1 ENHRY and CDR2 SYGVKD. This CDR3 contains 14 residues.

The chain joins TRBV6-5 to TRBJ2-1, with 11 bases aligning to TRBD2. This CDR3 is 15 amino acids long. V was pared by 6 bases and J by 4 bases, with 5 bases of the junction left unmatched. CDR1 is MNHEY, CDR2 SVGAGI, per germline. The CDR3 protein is CASRPLAGAYNEQFF. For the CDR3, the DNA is TGTGCCAGCAGACCACTAGCGGGAGCTTACAATGAGCAGTTCTTC.

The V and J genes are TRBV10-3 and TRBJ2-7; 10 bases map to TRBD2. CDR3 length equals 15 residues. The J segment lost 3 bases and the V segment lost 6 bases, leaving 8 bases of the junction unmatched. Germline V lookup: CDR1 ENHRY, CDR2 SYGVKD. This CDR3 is CAISLGLADHYEQYF. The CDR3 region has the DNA TGTGCCATCAGCCTCGGACTAGCGGACCACTACGAGCAGTACTTC.

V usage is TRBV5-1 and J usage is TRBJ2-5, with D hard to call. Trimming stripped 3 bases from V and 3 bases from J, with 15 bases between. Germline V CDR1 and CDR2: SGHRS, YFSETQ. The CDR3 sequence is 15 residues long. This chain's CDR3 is CASSSLGAPKETQYF. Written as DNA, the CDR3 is TGCGCCAGCAGCTCCCTCGGAGCGCCGAAAGAGACCCAGTACTTC.

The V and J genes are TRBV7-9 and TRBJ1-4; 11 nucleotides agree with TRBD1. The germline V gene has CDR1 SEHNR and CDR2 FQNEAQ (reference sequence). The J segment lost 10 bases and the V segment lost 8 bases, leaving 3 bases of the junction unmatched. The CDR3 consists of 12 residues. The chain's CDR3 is CASGQGAGKLFF. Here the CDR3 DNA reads TGTGCCAGCGGACAGGGGGCTGGAAAACTGTTTTTT.